This TCR beta chain was sequenced during a study of T cell responses to AZD1222 COVID-19 vaccine. Study outcomes and limitations: Baseline seropositivity characterized only six AZD1222 recipients. Donor demographics were predominantly white British with a female majority; clonal diversity may be underestimated. After the peak T cell response, and only then, were repertoires sampled. The reported proportion of spike-specific TCRs targeting unmutated variant regions was nearly half.

The table came from immunoSEQ multiplex PCR; TCRdb's copy has only in-frame clones and leaves some out. The sample records 130,000 to 150,000 clones, around 90% being singletons. A note on this clone: Its specificity is not known.

Trimming removed 2 bases at V and 2 bases at J, with 17 bases between. The CDR3 totals 16 residues. Germline V CDR1 and CDR2: GTSNPN, SVGIG (reference sequence). The origin of this receptor is an adult in good health. Here the sequenced sample was peripheral blood, taken on day 0 of MenACWY control vaccination. The chain is built from TRBV30 and TRBJ2-3, with D tentatively TRBD2 (6 bases). CDR3 sequence: CAWSYRYGSATDTQYF. The CDR3 DNA is TGTGCCTGGAGTTATAGGTACGGGAGCGCCACAGATACGCAGTATTTT.